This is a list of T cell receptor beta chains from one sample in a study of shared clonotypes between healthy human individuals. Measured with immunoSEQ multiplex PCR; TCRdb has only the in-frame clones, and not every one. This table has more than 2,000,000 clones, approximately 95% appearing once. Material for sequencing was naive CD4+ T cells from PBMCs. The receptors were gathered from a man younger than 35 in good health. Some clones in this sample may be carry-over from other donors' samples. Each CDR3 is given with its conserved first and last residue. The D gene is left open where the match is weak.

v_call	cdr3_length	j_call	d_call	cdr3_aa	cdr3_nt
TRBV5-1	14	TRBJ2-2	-	CASRKQGNTGELFF	TGCGCCAGCAGAAAACAGGGGAACACCGGGGAGCTGTTTTTT
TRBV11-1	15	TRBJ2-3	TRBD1	CASSLRQGSTDTQYF	TGTGCCAGCAGCTTACGACAGGGGAGCACAGATACGCAGTATTTT
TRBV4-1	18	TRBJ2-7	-	CASSPHTIRTVGNYEQYF	TGCGCCAGCAGCCCTCACACTATTCGGACAGTGGGGAACTACGAGCAGTACTTC
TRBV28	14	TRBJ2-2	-	CASSLTVYTGELFF	TGTGCCAGCAGTTTAACAGTCTACACCGGGGAGCTGTTTTTT
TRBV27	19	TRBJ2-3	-	CASSLMRGGPLMGTDTQYF	TGTGCCAGCAGTTTAATGAGGGGCGGACCTCTGATGGGCACAGATACGCAGTATTTT
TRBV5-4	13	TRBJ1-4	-	CASSLDSGKGLFF	TGTGCCAGCAGCTTGGACAGCGGAAAGGGACTGTTTTTT
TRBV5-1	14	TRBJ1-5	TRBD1	CASSPRTGEQPQHF	TGCGCCAGCAGTCCTCGGACAGGGGAACAGCCCCAGCATTTT
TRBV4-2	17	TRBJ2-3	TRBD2	CASSQDGGRGGTDTQYF	TGTGCCAGCAGCCAAGATGGAGGCCGGGGGGGCACAGATACGCAGTATTTT
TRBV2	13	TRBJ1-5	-	CASRAREHQPQHF	TGTGCCAGCAGGGCCAGGGAGCATCAGCCCCAGCATTTT
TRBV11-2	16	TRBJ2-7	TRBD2	CASSPGWAGAPYEQYF	TGTGCTAGCAGCCCAGGGTGGGCGGGAGCTCCCTACGAGCAGTACTTC
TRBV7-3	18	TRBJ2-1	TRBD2	CASSNGGRAIGPYNEQFF	TGTGCCAGCAGCAACGGCGGGAGGGCGATAGGGCCCTACAATGAGCAGTTCTTC
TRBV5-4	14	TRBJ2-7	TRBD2	CASSLAGVTYEQYF	TGTGCCAGCAGCTTAGCGGGAGTAACCTACGAGCAGTACTTC
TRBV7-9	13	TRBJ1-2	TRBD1	CASSLGQGFGYTF	TGTGCCAGCAGCTTAGGACAGGGGTTTGGCTACACCTTC
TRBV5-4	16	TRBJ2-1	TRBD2	CASSWAGGNGRNEQFF	TGTGCCAGCAGCTGGGCGGGGGGTAACGGGAGGAATGAGCAGTTCTTC